These 11 T cell receptor beta chains originate from one sample sequenced in a study of multiple sclerosis patients with progressive multifocal leukoencephalopathy. The time point: before natalizumab initiation. TCRdb's copy holds only in-frame clones and misses some; the assay was immunoSEQ multiplex PCR. The table includes tens of thousands of clones, 88% detected once. Sequencing was performed on PBMCs. These receptors were obtained from a human donor with multiple sclerosis.

This chain joins TRBV2 and TRBJ2-3; 8 nucleotides agree with TRBD2. The CDR3 is made up of 14 amino acids. J was trimmed by 7 bases and V by 11 bases; bases with no gene match: 14. From germline, CDR1 is SNHLY and CDR2 FYNNEI. The CDR3 loop is CARQSGGVTHTQYF. As DNA, the CDR3 is TGTGCCCGTCAAAGCGGGGGAGTCACGCATACGCAGTATTTT.

This rearrangement joins TRBV7-2 to TRBJ1-1; 12 positions agree with TRBD1. This CDR3 comprises 16 residues. Per germline, CDR1 SGHTA and CDR2 FQGNSA. V dropped 0 bases and J dropped 3; count of bases not matched to a gene: 2. CDR3 sequence reads: CASSLAGQGADTEAFF. The CDR3 DNA reads TGTGCCAGCAGCTTAGCGGGACAGGGGGCGGACACTGAAGCTTTCTTT.

Of note for this clone: The same CDR3 can be traced to other DNA sequences in this sample. V usage is TRBV5-1 and J usage is TRBJ2-2; TRBD1 is a possible D gene (6 bases). Trimming took off 2 bases at V and 5 bases at J, with 16 bases between the two ends. This CDR3 region has 16 residues. Germline CDR1 reads SGHRS; CDR2 reads YFSETQ. DNA of the CDR3: TGCGCCAGCAGCTTTCAGGTCAGGGGTGGAACCGGGGAGCTGTTTTTT. Its translation is CASSFQVRGGTGELFF.

This chain connects TRBV19 to TRBJ2-1, with 12 nucleotides matching TRBD2. V trimming: 3 bases; J trimming: 9 bases; junction bases outside the gene matches: 12. Germline assignment: CDR1 LNHDA and CDR2 SQIVND (reference sequence). The length of the CDR3 is 17 residues. CDR3: CASSIRTPSGGVSEQFF. The DNA for the CDR3 is TGTGCCAGTAGTATCCGCACTCCTAGCGGGGGGGTTTCTGAGCAGTTCTTC.

The chain employs TRBV28 and TRBJ1-4; D gene ambiguous. CDR3 length: 14 amino acids. Germline-derived CDR1 and CDR2 are MDHEN and SYDVKM. V was clipped by 8 bases and J by 1 base, with 11 bases between them. This chain's CDR3 is CASASVGTNEKLFF. As DNA, the CDR3 is TGTGCCAGCGCCTCGGTAGGAACTAATGAAAAACTGTTTTTT.

The CDR3 reads CASSQDWRGAYNEQFF. The CDR3 DNA sequence: TGTGCCAGCAGCCAAGATTGGCGGGGGGCATACAATGAGCAGTTCTTC. The rearrangement uses TRBV4-2 and TRBJ2-1, with TRBD2 matching 8 bases. Germline values: CDR1 LGHNA, CDR2 YNFKEQ. V lost 0 bases to trimming and J lost 4 bases; unmatched junction nucleotides: 5. The CDR3 has 16 amino acids.

This clone was seen a handful of times. The rearrangement joins TRBV7-8 to TRBJ2-2; 7 bases fit TRBD2. Trimming cost V 6 bases and J 1 base; bases outside gene matches: 2. The CDR3 has 14 amino acids. Per the germline V gene, CDR1 is SGHVS and CDR2 is FQNEAQ. In nucleotides, the CDR3 is TGTGCCAGCAGACGGGGGGTGAACACCGGGGAGCTGTTTTTT. This encodes CASRRGVNTGELFF.

Written as DNA, the CDR3 is TGCAGCGACTGGACAGGGGGCAATGGCTACACCTTC. Its protein product is CSDWTGGNGYTF. The chain carries TRBV29-1 and TRBJ1-2, with 11 bases matching TRBD1. The V gene's germline CDR1 is SQVTM and CDR2 ANQGSEA. Trimming removed 7 bases from V and 6 bases from J; junction bases left unmatched: 4. This CDR3 spans 12 amino acids.

The genes are TRBV7-9 and TRBJ1-2, with 7 bases that match TRBD1. V shed 6 bases, J shed 8 bases, and the junction held 12 bases outside the gene matches. Germline lookup yields CDR1 SEHNR and CDR2 FQNEAQ (reference sequence). The CDR3 is 14 residues long. CDR3 sequence reads: CASSPQGQAGGYTF. The CDR3 DNA reads TGTGCCAGCAGTCCCCAAGGACAGGCGGGAGGCTACACCTTC.

This clone was recorded only once. CDR3 nucleotide sequence: TGCGCCAGCAGCCAAGATGGGGCCCGTCGAGATACGCAGTATTTT. The encoded protein is CASSQDGARRDTQYF. This chain connects TRBV4-1 to TRBJ2-3; D is possibly TRBD1 (5 bases). The germline V gene encodes CDR1 MGHRA and CDR2 YSYEKL. Trimming cost V 0 bases and J 5 bases, with 12 bases left between them. The CDR3 consists of 15 residues.

The chain recombines TRBV30 with TRBJ1-4, with a possible D match to TRBD1 (5 bases). Between the trimmed V and J ends, which lost 2 bases and 4 bases, there was a span of 11 bases. CDR1 GTSNPN and CDR2 SVGIG come from the germline V gene (reference sequence). The CDR3 covers 14 residues. The CDR3 spells CAWSRRGDNEKLFF. The DNA for the CDR3 is TGTGCCTGGAGTAGGAGGGGAGATAATGAAAAACTGTTTTTT. Based on the CDR3 plus reference TRBV30 and TRBJ1-4, the full variable domain is SQTIHQWPATLVQPVGSPLSLECTVEGTSNPNLYWYRQAAGRGLQLLFYSVGIGQISSEVPQNLSASRPQDRQFILSSKKLLLSDSGFYLCAWSRRGDNEKLFFGSGTQLSVL.